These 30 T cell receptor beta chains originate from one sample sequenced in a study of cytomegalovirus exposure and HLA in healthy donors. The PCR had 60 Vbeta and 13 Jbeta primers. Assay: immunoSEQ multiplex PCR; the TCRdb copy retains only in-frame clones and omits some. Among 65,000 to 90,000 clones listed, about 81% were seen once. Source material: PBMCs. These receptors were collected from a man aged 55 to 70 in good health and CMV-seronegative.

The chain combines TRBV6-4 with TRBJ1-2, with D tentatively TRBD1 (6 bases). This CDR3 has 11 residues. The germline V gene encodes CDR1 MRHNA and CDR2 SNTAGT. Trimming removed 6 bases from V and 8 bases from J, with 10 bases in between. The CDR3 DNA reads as TGTGCCAGCAGGGGGGCCGGAGGCTACACCTTC. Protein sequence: CASRGAGGYTF.

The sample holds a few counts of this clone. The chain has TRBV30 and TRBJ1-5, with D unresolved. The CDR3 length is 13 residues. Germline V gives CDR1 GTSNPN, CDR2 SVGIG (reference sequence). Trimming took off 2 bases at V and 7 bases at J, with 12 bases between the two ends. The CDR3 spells CAWSRSAGQPQHF. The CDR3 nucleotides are TGTGCCTGGAGTCGGTCCGCGGGACAGCCCCAGCATTTT.

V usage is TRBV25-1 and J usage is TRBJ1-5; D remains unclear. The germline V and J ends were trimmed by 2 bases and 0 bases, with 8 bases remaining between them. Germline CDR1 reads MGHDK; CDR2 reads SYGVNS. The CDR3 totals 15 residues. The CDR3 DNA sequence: TGTGCCAGCAGTGAAAACCTCTATAGCAATCAGCCCCAGCATTTT. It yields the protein CASSENLYSNQPQHF.

The CDR3 DNA reads as TGTGCTAGTGGTCCCCCGGGACAGGGCCAAGAGACCCAGTACTTC. Translating it yields CASGPPGQGQETQYF. The chain employs TRBV12-5 and TRBJ2-5, with TRBD1 identical over 9 bases. The ends lost 5 bases at V and 1 base at J; junction bases unmatched: 5. The CDR3 spans 15 residues. Germline CDR1 LGHNT, CDR2 FRNRAP.

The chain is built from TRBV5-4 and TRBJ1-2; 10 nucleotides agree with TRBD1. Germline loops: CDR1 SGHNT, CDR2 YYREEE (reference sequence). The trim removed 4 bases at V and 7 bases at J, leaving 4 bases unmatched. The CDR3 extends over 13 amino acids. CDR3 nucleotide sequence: TGTGCCAGCAGCCACGACAGGGGGCCTGGCTACACCTTC. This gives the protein CASSHDRGPGYTF.

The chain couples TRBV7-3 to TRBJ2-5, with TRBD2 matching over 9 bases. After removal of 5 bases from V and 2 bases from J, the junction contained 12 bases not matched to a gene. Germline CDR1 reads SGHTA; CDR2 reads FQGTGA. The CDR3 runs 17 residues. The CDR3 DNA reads TGTGCCAGCAGCCAACGTCCAGCGGGGGGAAGGCAAGAGACCCAGTACTTC. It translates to CASSQRPAGGRQETQYF.

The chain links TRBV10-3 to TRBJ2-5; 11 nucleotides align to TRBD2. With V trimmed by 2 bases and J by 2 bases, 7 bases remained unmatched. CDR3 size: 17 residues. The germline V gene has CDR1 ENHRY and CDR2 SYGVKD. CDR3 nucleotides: TGTGCCATCAGTGAGAGGGCTAGCGGGGGGTCTCAAGAGACCCAGTACTTC. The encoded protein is CAISERASGGSQETQYF.

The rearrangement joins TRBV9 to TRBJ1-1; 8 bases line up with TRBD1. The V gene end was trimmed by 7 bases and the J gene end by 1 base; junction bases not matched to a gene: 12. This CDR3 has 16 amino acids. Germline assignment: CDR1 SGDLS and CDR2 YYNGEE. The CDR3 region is CASSPRSGGRNTEAFF. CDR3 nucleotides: TGTGCCAGCTCACCCAGGTCAGGGGGCAGGAACACTGAAGCTTTCTTT.

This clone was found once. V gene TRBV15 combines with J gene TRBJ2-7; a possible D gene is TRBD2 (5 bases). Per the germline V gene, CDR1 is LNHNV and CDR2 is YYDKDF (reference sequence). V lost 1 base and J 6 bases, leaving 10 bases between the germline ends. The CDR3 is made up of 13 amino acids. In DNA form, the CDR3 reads TGTGCCACCAGCAGAGGGGCTAGCTCCGAGCAGTACTTC. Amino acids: CATSRGASSEQYF.

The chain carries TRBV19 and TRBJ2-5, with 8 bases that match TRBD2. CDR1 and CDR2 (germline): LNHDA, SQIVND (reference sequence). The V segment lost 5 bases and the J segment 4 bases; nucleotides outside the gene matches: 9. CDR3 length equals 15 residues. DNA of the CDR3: TGTGCCAGTAGTGGATCCGGGACTAGGAGAGAGACCCAGTACTTC. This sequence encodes CASSGSGTRRETQYF.

In DNA, the CDR3 is TGTGCCAGCAGCCGATCTAGCGGGGGGGCCCACGAGCAGTACTTC. It is translated as CASSRSSGGAHEQYF. The V gene is TRBV2, the J gene TRBJ2-7, with 12 bases identical to TRBD2. The J segment lost 5 bases and the V segment lost 6 bases, leaving 8 bases of the junction unmatched. Per germline, CDR1 SNHLY and CDR2 FYNNEI. The CDR3 runs 15 residues.

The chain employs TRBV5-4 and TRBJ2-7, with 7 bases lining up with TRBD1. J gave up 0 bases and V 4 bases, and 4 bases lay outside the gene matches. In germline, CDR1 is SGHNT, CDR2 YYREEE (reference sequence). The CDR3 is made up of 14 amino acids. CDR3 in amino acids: CASSTGTASYEQYF. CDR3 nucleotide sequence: TGTGCCAGCAGCACCGGGACAGCCTCCTACGAGCAGTACTTC.

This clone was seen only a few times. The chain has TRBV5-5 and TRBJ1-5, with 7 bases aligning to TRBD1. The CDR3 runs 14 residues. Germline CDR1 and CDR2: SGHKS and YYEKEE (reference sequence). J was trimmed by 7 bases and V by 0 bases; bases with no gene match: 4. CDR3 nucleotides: TGTGCCAGCAGCTTGGGACAGGGAGGACAGCCCCAGCATTTT. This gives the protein CASSLGQGGQPQHF.

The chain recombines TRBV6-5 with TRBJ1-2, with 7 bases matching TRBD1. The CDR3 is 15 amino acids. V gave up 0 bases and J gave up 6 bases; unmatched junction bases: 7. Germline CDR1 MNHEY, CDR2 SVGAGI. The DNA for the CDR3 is TGTGCCAGCAGTTACTCCAGGGGGGAAGGTCATGGCTACACCTTC. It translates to CASSYSRGEGHGYTF.

The CDR3 DNA sequence: TGTGCCAGTAGTATAGGAAAAGACAGTCAAGAGACCCAGTACTTC. The encoded protein is CASSIGKDSQETQYF. The V and J genes are TRBV19 and TRBJ2-5; maybe TRBD1 (5 bases). Trimming pared 1 base from V and 2 bases from J, leaving 11 bases between. Germline V gives CDR1 LNHDA, CDR2 SQIVND (reference sequence). The CDR3 covers 15 residues.

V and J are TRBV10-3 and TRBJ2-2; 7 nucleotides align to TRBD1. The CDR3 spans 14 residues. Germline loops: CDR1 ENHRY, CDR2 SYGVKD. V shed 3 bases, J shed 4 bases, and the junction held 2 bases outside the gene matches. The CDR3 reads CAISDPGGTGELFF. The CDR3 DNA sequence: TGTGCCATCAGTGACCCAGGGGGCACCGGGGAGCTGTTTTTT.

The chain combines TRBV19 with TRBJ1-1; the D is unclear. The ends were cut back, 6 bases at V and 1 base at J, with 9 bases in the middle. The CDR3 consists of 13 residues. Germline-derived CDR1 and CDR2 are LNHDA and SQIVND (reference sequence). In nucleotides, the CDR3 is TGTGCCAGTAGATGGGAGGGGAACACTGAAGCTTTCTTT. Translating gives CASRWEGNTEAFF.

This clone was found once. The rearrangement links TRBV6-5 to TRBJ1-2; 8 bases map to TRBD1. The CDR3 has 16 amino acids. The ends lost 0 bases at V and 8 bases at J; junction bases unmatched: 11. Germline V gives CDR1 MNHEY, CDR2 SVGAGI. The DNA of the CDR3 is TGTGCCAGCAGTTACTCTTTCCAGGGGGCTGTGCACGGCTACACCTTC. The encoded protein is CASSYSFQGAVHGYTF.

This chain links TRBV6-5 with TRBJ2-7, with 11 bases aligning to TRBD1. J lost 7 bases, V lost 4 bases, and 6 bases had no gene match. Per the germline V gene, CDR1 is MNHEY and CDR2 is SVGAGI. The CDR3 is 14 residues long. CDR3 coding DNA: TGTGCCAGCAGTTCCGGACAGGGGGCGTGGGAGCAGTACTTC. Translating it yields CASSSGQGAWEQYF.

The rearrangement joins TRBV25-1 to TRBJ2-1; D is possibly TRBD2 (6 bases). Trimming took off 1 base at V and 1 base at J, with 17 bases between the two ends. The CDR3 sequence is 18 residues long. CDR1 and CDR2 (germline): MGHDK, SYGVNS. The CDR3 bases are TGTGCCAGCAGTGAATGGGAGGAGGGGATAAGATCCTACAATGAGCAGTTCTTC. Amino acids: CASSEWEEGIRSYNEQFF.

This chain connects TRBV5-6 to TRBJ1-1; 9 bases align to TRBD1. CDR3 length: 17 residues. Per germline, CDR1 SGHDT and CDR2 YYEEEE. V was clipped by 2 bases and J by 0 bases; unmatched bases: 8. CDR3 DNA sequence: TGTGCCAGCAGCTTTGGGCACGGACAGGGGTTGAACACTGAAGCTTTCTTT. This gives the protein CASSFGHGQGLNTEAFF.

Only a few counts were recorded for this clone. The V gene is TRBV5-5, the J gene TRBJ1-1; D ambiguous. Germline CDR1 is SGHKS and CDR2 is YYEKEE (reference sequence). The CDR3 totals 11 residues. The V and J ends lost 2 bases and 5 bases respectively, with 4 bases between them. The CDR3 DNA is TGTGCCAGCAGCTTCGGGACTGAAGCTTTCTTT. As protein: CASSFGTEAFF.

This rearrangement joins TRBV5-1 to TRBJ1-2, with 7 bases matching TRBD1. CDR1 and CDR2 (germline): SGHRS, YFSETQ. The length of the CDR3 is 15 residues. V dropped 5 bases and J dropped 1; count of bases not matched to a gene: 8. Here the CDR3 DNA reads TGCGCCAGCAGTTTTTCCACAGGGGTTAACTATGGCTACACCTTC. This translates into CASSFSTGVNYGYTF. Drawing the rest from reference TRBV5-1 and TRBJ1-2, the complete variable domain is KAGVTQTPRYLIKTRGQQVTLSCSPISGHRSVSWYQQTPGQGLQFLFEYFSETQRNKGNFPGRFSGRQFSNSRSEMNVSTLELGDSALYLCASSFSTGVNYGYTFGSGTRLTVV.

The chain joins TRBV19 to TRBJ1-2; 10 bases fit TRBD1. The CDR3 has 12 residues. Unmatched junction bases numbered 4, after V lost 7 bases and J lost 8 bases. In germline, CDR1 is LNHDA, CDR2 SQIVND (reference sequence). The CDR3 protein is CASTDRGEGYTF. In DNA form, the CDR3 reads TGTGCCAGTACGGACAGGGGGGAAGGCTACACCTTC.

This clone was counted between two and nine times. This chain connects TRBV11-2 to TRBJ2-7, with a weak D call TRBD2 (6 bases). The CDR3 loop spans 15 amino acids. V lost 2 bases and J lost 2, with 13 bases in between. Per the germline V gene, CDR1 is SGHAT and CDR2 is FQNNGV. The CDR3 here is CASSLSLAYTYEQYF. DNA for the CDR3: TGTGCCAGCAGCTTAAGCCTAGCGTATACCTACGAGCAGTACTTC.

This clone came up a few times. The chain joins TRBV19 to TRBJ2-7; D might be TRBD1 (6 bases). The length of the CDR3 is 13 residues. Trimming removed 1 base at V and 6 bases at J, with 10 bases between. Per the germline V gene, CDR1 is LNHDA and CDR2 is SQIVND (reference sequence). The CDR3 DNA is TGTGCCAGTAGTATAGCCAGGGGTGGCGAGCAGTACTTC. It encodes CASSIARGGEQYF.

CDR3 sequence: CASSESTFETQYF. CDR3 sequence (DNA): TGCGCCAGCAGTGAGTCGACTTTTGAGACCCAGTACTTC. The V gene is TRBV10-1, the J gene TRBJ2-5; D is unclear. The germline gives CDR1 WNHNN, CDR2 SYGVQD (reference sequence). Trimming took off 0 bases at V and 5 bases at J, with 7 bases between the two ends. The CDR3 runs 13 residues.

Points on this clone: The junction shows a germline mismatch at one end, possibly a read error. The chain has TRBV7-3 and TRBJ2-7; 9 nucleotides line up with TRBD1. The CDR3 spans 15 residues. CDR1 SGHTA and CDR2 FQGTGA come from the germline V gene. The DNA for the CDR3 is TGTGCCAGCAGCGTAACCGGGACAGGGAACTACGAGCAGTACTTC. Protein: CASSVTGTGNYEQYF.

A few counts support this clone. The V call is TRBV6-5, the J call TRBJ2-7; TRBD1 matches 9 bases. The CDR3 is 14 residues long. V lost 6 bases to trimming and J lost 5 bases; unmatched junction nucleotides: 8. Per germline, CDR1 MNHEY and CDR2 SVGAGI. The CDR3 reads CASREGTGRDEQYF. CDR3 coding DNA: TGTGCCAGCAGAGAGGGGACAGGGAGGGACGAGCAGTACTTC.

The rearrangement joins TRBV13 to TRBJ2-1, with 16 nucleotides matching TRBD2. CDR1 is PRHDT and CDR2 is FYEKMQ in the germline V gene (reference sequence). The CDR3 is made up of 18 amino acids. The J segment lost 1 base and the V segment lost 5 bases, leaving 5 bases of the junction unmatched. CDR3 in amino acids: CASSGTSGGARSYNEQFF. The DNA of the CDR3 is TGTGCCAGCAGCGGGACTAGCGGGGGGGCCAGATCCTACAATGAGCAGTTCTTC.